Shown below are 10 T cell receptor beta chains from a single sample sequenced in a study of cytomegalovirus exposure and HLA in healthy donors. Use of 60 Vbeta and 13 Jbeta primers characterized the PCR. Here immunoSEQ multiplex PCR was the method, and the copy in TCRdb shows in-frame clones only, minus some. This table holds 160,000 or so clones, approximately 79% found once. The sequencing input was PBMCs. The receptor set was obtained from a middle-aged man in good health and CMV-seronegative.

This clone was found once. The chain couples TRBV7-9 to TRBJ2-7; D unresolved. Germline assignment: CDR1 SEHNR and CDR2 FQNEAQ (reference sequence). The CDR3 length is 11 residues. The germline V and J ends were trimmed by 5 bases and 11 bases, with 13 bases remaining between them. The chain's CDR3 is CASSADLWEYF. CDR3 nucleotides: TGTGCCAGCAGCGCCGACTTGTGGGAGTACTTC.

This clone was picked up a small number of times. This rearrangement joins TRBV11-2 to TRBJ2-6; D remains ambiguous. The V and J ends lost 2 bases and 1 base respectively, with 6 bases between them. Germline V CDR1 and CDR2: SGHAT, FQNNGV. The CDR3 extends over 15 amino acids. The DNA for the CDR3 is TGTGCCAGCAGCTTAACAGAGTCTGGGGCCAACGTCCTGACTTTC. Its protein product is CASSLTESGANVLTF.

The V call is TRBV4-2, the J call TRBJ1-2, with no clear D. Germline loops: CDR1 LGHNA, CDR2 YNFKEQ. V was shortened by 1 base and J by 6 bases, with 9 bases between the two germline ends. The CDR3 length is 13 residues. CDR3 DNA: TGTGCCAGCAGCCAAGGATCGGAGGATGGCTACACCTTC. It translates to CASSQGSEDGYTF.

The chain is built from TRBV5-8 and TRBJ2-1; TRBD1 matches at 8 bases. The CDR3 consists of 16 residues. Looked up from germline, CDR1 is SGHTS and CDR2 is YDEGEE. With 4 bases clipped from V and 4 bases from J, the junction kept 10 bases outside the gene matches. The CDR3 nucleotides read TGTGCCAGCAGCATTAATCAGGGGGCGGTTTACAATGAGCAGTTCTTC. Protein product: CASSINQGAVYNEQFF.

V is TRBV18 and J is TRBJ2-7, with TRBD2 matching over 7 bases. With 2 bases clipped from V and 7 bases from J, the junction kept 14 bases outside the gene matches. Germline V gene lookup returns CDR1 KGHSH and CDR2 LQKENI. The length of the CDR3 is 16 residues. This CDR3 reads CASSPWPRLAVKEQYF. The CDR3 DNA sequence: TGTGCCAGCTCACCATGGCCCCGACTAGCCGTGAAAGAGCAGTACTTC.

The rearrangement joins TRBV11-2 to TRBJ2-7; weak D call: TRBD2 (6 bases). This CDR3 has 11 amino acids. CDR1 is SGHAT and CDR2 is FQNNGV in the germline V gene. V was trimmed by 5 bases and J by 9 bases, leaving 11 bases between them. The DNA for the CDR3 is TGTGCCAGCAGCGCACACGGGGGGCAGTACTTC. It yields the protein CASSAHGGQYF.

V and J are TRBV28 and TRBJ2-6; tentatively, D is TRBD2 (5 bases). Germline CDR1 and CDR2: MDHEN and SYDVKM. The V gene lost 3 bases and the J gene lost 4 bases, with 13 bases spanning the gap. This CDR3 has 16 amino acids. The CDR3 here is CASSFQAAVGANVLTF. In nucleotides, the CDR3 is TGTGCCAGCAGTTTTCAGGCAGCGGTCGGGGCCAACGTCCTGACTTTC. Filled out from reference TRBV28 and TRBJ2-6, the complete variable domain reads DVKVTQSSRYLVKRTGEKVFLECVQDMDHENMFWYRQDPGLGLRLIYFSYDVKMKEKGDIPEGYSVSREKKERFSLILESASTNQTSMYLCASSFQAAVGANVLTFGAGSRLTVL.

Only a few counts were recorded for this clone. V usage is TRBV19 and J usage is TRBJ2-1; TRBD2 is a possible D gene (6 bases). There are 15 residues in the CDR3. Germline V lookup: CDR1 LNHDA, CDR2 SQIVND (reference sequence). The V end lost 0 bases, the J end lost 4 bases, and 10 bases lay between the germline ends. The CDR3 sequence is CASSIDSSEYNEQFF. CDR3 in DNA: TGTGCCAGTAGTATAGATTCTAGCGAGTACAATGAGCAGTTCTTC.

In this sample, this clone turned up a few times. V is TRBV6-5 and J is TRBJ2-2; TRBD1 agrees at 12 bases. Germline lookup yields CDR1 MNHEY and CDR2 SVGAGI. The CDR3 extends over 15 amino acids. With 1 base clipped from V and 10 bases from J, the junction kept 4 bases outside the gene matches. CDR3 region: CASSYYGTGGEELFF. Written as DNA, the CDR3 is TGTGCCAGCAGTTACTACGGGACAGGGGGCGAGGAGCTGTTTTTT.

This clone was counted between two and nine times. V and J are TRBV10-3 and TRBJ2-7; 11 nucleotides align to TRBD2. The CDR3 is 16 amino acids. In germline, CDR1 is ENHRY, CDR2 SYGVKD. Trimming cost V 6 bases and J 0 bases; bases outside gene matches: 7. The CDR3 region is CAIRPTSGGSSYEQYF. CDR3 DNA sequence: TGTGCCATCAGACCTACTAGCGGGGGCAGCTCCTACGAGCAGTACTTC.